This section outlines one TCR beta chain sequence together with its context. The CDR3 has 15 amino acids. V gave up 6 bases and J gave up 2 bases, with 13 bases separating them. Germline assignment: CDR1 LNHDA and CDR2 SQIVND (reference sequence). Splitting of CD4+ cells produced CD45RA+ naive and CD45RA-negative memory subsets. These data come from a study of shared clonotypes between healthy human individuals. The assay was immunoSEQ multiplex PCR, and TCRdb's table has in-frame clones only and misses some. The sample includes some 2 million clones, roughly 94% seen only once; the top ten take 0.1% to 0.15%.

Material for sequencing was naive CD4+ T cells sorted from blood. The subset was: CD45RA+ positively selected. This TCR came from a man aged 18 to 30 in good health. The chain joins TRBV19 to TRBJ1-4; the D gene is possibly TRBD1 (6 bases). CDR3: CASREQGGTNEKLFF. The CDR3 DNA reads TGTGCCAGTAGGGAACAGGGAGGCACTAATGAAAAACTGTTTTTT.